These 17 T cell receptor beta chains share one sample of origin, sequenced in a study of T cell repertoires in ileal Crohn's disease. Some clones are missing from TCRdb's copy, which holds only in-frame ones; the method was immunoSEQ multiplex PCR. The sample includes around 7,400 clones, more than 65% of them seen just once. The specimen sequenced was ileal tissue. The receptors come from an adult with Crohn's disease.

J is TRBJ2-5 and V is TRBV29-1, with 14 bases matching TRBD2. V lost 5 bases, J lost 5 bases, and 7 bases stayed unmatched. The CDR3 consists of 15 residues. Germline-derived CDR1 and CDR2 are SQVTM and ANQGSEA. CDR3 amino acids: CSVQGLAGEWETQYF. CDR3 DNA: TGCAGCGTTCAGGGACTAGCGGGAGAATGGGAGACCCAGTACTTC.

The chain recombines TRBV19 with TRBJ1-1, with no clear D. CDR1 and CDR2 (germline): LNHDA, SQIVND (reference sequence). This CDR3 region has 13 residues. V lost 5 bases to trimming and J lost 3 bases, with 10 bases between them. CDR3 sequence: CASSLQRDTEAFF. Here the CDR3 DNA reads TGTGCCAGTAGTTTACAGAGGGACACTGAAGCTTTCTTT.

V is TRBV11-2 and J is TRBJ1-2, with 9 bases lining up with TRBD1. This CDR3 is 15 amino acids long. Per the germline V gene, CDR1 is SGHAT and CDR2 is FQNNGV. V shed 5 bases and J 4 bases; nucleotides not matched to a gene: 8. The CDR3 coding sequence is TGTGCCAGCAGCCCTGTCGGGACAGGGATCTATGGCTACACCTTC. Its translation: CASSPVGTGIYGYTF.

This clone was counted between two and nine times. The chain has TRBV7-8 and TRBJ2-3; D not certain. Between the trimmed V and J ends, which lost 0 bases and 3 bases, there was a span of 4 bases. CDR3 length: 13 residues. Germline V CDR1 and CDR2: SGHVS, FQNEAQ. DNA of the CDR3: TGTGCCAGCAGCTTAGCTCTAACAGATACGCAGTATTTT. This gives the protein CASSLALTDTQYF.

The chain has TRBV11-1 and TRBJ1-1; TRBD1 agrees at 8 bases. Germline CDR1 reads SGHAT; CDR2 reads FQDESV (reference sequence). The CDR3 is made up of 15 amino acids. Trimming cost V 3 bases and J 4 bases; bases outside gene matches: 7. The chain's CDR3 is CASSLQMTGVTEAFF. The DNA for the CDR3 is TGTGCCAGCAGCTTGCAAATGACAGGGGTCACTGAAGCTTTCTTT. Looking up the rest from reference TRBV11-1 and TRBJ1-1 gives the full variable domain: EAEVAQSPRYKITEKSQAVAFWCDPISGHATLYWYRQILGQGPELLVQFQDESVVDDSQLPKDRFSAERLKGVDSTLKIQPAELGDSAMYLCASSLQMTGVTEAFFGQGTRLTVV.

The rearrangement uses TRBV20-1 and TRBJ2-7, with a tentative D call TRBD1 (6 bases). CDR3 size: 11 residues. Germline V gene sequence: CDR1 DFQATT, CDR2 SNEGSKA (reference sequence). V gave up 2 bases and J gave up 5 bases, with 7 bases separating them. The CDR3 DNA sequence: TGCAGTGCTAGAACAGGGCACGAGCAGTACTTC. This codes for CSARTGHEQYF.

The gene calls are TRBV6-4 and TRBJ1-1; possible D gene TRBD1, 5 bases. The CDR3 has 14 residues. Trimming pared 3 bases from V and 4 bases from J, leaving 12 bases between. Germline values: CDR1 MRHNA, CDR2 SNTAGT. CDR3 protein: CASSDGGISTEAFF. CDR3 nucleotide sequence: TGTGCCAGCAGTGATGGGGGGATAAGCACTGAAGCTTTCTTT.

The V call is TRBV2, the J call TRBJ2-7; possibly TRBD2 for D (5 bases). Trimming pared 3 bases from V and 2 bases from J, leaving 5 bases between. The CDR3 is 12 amino acids. CDR1 is SNHLY and CDR2 is FYNNEI in the germline V gene. The CDR3 DNA reads TGTGCCAGCAGTGAGGGAGCCTACGAGCAGTACTTC. Encoded protein: CASSEGAYEQYF.

On this clone itself: At one of its ends the junction is not consistent with the germline gene, which may arise from a read error. This chain uses TRBV2 with TRBJ1-5; D is unclear. This CDR3 region has 14 residues. The V gene's germline CDR1 is SNHLY and CDR2 FYNNEI. The CDR3 here is CASREAFSNQPQHF. CDR3 DNA: TGTGCCAGCAGGGAAGCCTTTAGCAATCAGCCCCAGCATTTT. The full variable domain, rest sourced from reference TRBV2 and TRBJ1-5, is EPEVTQTPSHQVTQMGQEVILRCVPISNHLYFYWYRQILGQKVEFLVSFYNNEISEKSEIFDDQFSVERPDGSNFTLKIRSTKLEDSAMYFCASREAFSNQPQHFGDGTRLSIL.

This sequence joins TRBV19 and TRBJ2-4; 7 bases line up with TRBD2. This CDR3 spans 15 amino acids. The V segment lost 4 bases and the J segment 3 bases; nucleotides outside the gene matches: 6. CDR1 and CDR2 (germline): LNHDA, SQIVND (reference sequence). This chain's CDR3 is CASSSRLAGKNIQYF. CDR3 bases: TGTGCCAGTAGTAGCCGACTAGCTGGCAAAAACATTCAGTACTTC.

The V and J genes are TRBV29-1 and TRBJ2-7, with D possibly matching TRBD1 (5 bases). The CDR3 has 13 amino acids. Germline CDR1 SQVTM, CDR2 ANQGSEA. Trimming left V 4 bases short and J 2 bases short, with 12 bases between. CDR3 in amino acids: CSVAGRDTYEQYF. CDR3 in DNA: TGCAGCGTTGCTGGCAGGGATACCTACGAGCAGTACTTC.

CDR3 residues: CASSLEGTGGEQYF. CDR3 sequence (DNA): TGTGCCAGCAGCTTAGAGGGGACAGGGGGCGAGCAGTACTTC. This chain links TRBV11-3 with TRBJ2-7; 11 bases match TRBD1. The V gene's germline CDR1 is SGHNT and CDR2 YENEEA. The CDR3 runs 14 residues. The junction had 1 base not matched to a gene; V was cut back by 0 bases and J by 6 bases.

The chain recombines TRBV6-6 with TRBJ1-1; D is undetermined. Germline V lookup: CDR1 MNHNY, CDR2 SVGAGI (reference sequence). This CDR3 is 13 amino acids long. Trimming left V 7 bases short and J 0 bases short, with 9 bases between. CDR3 region: CASIPGMNTEAFF. CDR3 in DNA: TGTGCCAGCATTCCCGGGATGAACACTGAAGCTTTCTTT.

This sequence joins TRBV18 and TRBJ1-6; 8 bases are shared with TRBD1. J gave up 10 bases and V 4 bases, and 9 bases lay outside the gene matches. The CDR3 loop spans 15 amino acids. Germline assignment: CDR1 KGHSH and CDR2 LQKENI. CDR3 protein: CASSRDRGGSSPLHF. In nucleotides, the CDR3 is TGTGCCAGCTCACGCGACAGGGGAGGGTCATCACCCCTCCACTTT.

V usage is TRBV7-9 and J usage is TRBJ2-5; D may be TRBD2 (6 bases). Germline CDR1 is SEHNR and CDR2 is FQNEAQ (reference sequence). Trimming pared 0 bases from V and 1 base from J, leaving 6 bases between. CDR3 length: 14 residues. Here the CDR3 reads CASSLAGGQETQYF. In nucleotides, the CDR3 is TGTGCCAGCAGCTTAGCCGGGGGCCAAGAGACCCAGTACTTC.

V usage is TRBV5-1 and J usage is TRBJ2-5, with 8 bases aligning to TRBD1. This CDR3 contains 16 residues. Germline CDR1 and CDR2: SGHRS and YFSETQ. With 2 bases clipped from V and 0 bases from J, the junction kept 6 bases outside the gene matches. The CDR3 DNA is TGCGCCAGCAGCTTCGGCCGGGACAGGTACCAAGAGACCCAGTACTTC. Translating it yields CASSFGRDRYQETQYF.

Written as DNA, the CDR3 is TGTGCCAGCAGTTCTGCAGGCCACCCCCGCTACACCTTC. It translates to CASSSAGHPRYTF. V usage is TRBV6-1 and J usage is TRBJ1-2; D is unclear. This CDR3 has 13 amino acids. In germline, CDR1 is MNHNS, CDR2 SASEGT. With 5 bases removed from V and 9 bases from J, the gap between germline ends came to 16 bases.